This record covers a single T cell receptor (beta chain). Antigen: not known. The data derive from a study of graft-versus-host responses after intestinal transplantation. Some clones are missing from TCRdb's copy, which holds only in-frame ones; the method was immunoSEQ multiplex PCR. Here the sample spans about 130,000 clones, about 92% being singletons. The CDR3 consists of 15 residues. The V end lost 5 bases, the J end lost 3 bases, and 17 bases lay between the germline ends. Germline V gene sequence: CDR1 MNHEY, CDR2 SMNVEV (reference sequence). General observations from the study: Early after transplant, HvG declines were associated with peak levels of circulating GvH clones.

The chain employs TRBV27 and TRBJ2-7; possible D gene TRBD1, 6 bases. The sequencing here drew on unstimulated CD4+ T cells sorted from spleen or lymph node cells, taken before intestinal transplant. The clonotype comes from a human donor who received an intestinal transplant. The chain's CDR3 is CASSLGAGADYEQYF. CDR3 coding DNA: TGTGCCAGCAGTCTGGGGGCTGGGGCAGACTACGAGCAGTACTTC.